This TCR beta chain was captured in a study of T-cell memory formation after mild COVID-19. Study information: Clustering of TCRs was largely donor specific.

Regarding the study as a whole: Clones shrinking from day 15 to 85 showed even CD4/CD8 mixes; later expanders tilted CD4+. Several responding clones turned up in pre-infection memory, indicating that cross-reactive memory may have taken part.

TCR alpha and TCR beta cDNA libraries carrying sample barcodes and UMIs came from 5'RACE with constant-segment primers. TCRdb reprocessed the 5' RACE reads via MiXCR and lists one record per CDR3 protein. The repertoire holds about 110,000 distinct CDR3 sequences, with 13% to 15% as singletons. This CDR3 has 14 residues. Trimming removed 8 bases from V and 2 bases from J; junction bases left unmatched: 9. Concerning this clonotype itself: Its cognate antigen is unknown.

The sample was PBMCs or a T cell subset sorted from them (not recorded which). This chain uses TRBV12-3 or TRBV12-4 with TRBJ2-7; 7 nucleotides align to TRBD1. The source is a man aged 18 to 30 who had mild COVID-19 (a few samples of this study predate the infection). Cell type and time point are not known. Here the CDR3 DNA reads TGTGCCAGCTCCACCCCCAGGGGGACCTACGAGCAGTACGTC. The encoded protein is CASSTPRGTYEQYV.